This T cell receptor (beta chain) was sequenced during a study of radiation and T cells in renal cell carcinoma. About the research overall: Nephrectomy followed 15 Gy stereotactic body radiation by 4 weeks.

Stated time point: blood 2 weeks post-SBRT. The treatment is: 15 Gy SBRT to primary tumor, nephrectomy 4 weeks later. V trimming: 0 bases; J trimming: 7 bases; junction bases outside the gene matches: 3. CDR1 and CDR2 (germline): SGDLS, YYNGEE. The length of the CDR3 is 14 residues. A word on this clone: Other DNA sequences of this sample code for an identical CDR3.

Sequencing used immunoSEQ multiplex PCR; TCRdb keeps in-frame clones, though not all of them. The table has roughly 120,000 clones, roughly 77% seen once. V and J are TRBV9 and TRBJ1-5; 8 nucleotides line up with TRBD1. The sequence was collected from a woman in her fifties or sixties with renal cell carcinoma. The sequences come from blood, collected from a patient whose treatment included radiotherapy and nephrectomy. The CDR3 loop reads CASSVAGGGQPQHF. The CDR3 DNA is TGTGCCAGCAGCGTAGCAGGGGGCGGGCAGCCCCAGCATTTT.